This passage covers 15 T cell receptor beta chains from one sample sequenced in a study of technical replicates of blood from a handful of donors. The protocol was immunoSEQ multiplex PCR, while the TCRdb copy is restricted to in-frame clones and leaves out a portion. The sample lists 91,000 or so clones, about 95% seen once, with roughly 0.28% in the top ten. Specimen: T cells isolated from PBMCs. These receptors were collected from a human donor in good health.

The DNA for the CDR3 is TGCGCCAGCAGTGCAGGGGGCAGGAATCAGCCCCAGCATTTT. This translates into CASSAGGRNQPQHF. V is TRBV10-1 and J is TRBJ1-5; TRBD1 matches at 8 bases. The J segment lost 4 bases and the V segment lost 4 bases, leaving 3 bases of the junction unmatched. This CDR3 spans 14 amino acids. The germline V gene encodes CDR1 WNHNN and CDR2 SYGVQD (reference sequence).

The chain combines TRBV5-1 with TRBJ2-2; 9 bases are shared with TRBD1. The CDR3 covers 18 residues. The V gene's germline CDR1 is SGHRS and CDR2 YFSETQ. Trimming cost V 0 bases and J 4 bases; bases outside gene matches: 10. The CDR3 nucleotides read TGCGCCAGCAGCTTGGGCTCTAACAGGGGGCGCGCCACCGGGGAGCTGTTTTTT. Its protein product is CASSLGSNRGRATGELFF.

This sequence joins TRBV19 and TRBJ1-5; TRBD1 aligns across 8 bases. Germline CDR1 LNHDA, CDR2 SQIVND (reference sequence). V shed 5 bases and J 7 bases; nucleotides not matched to a gene: 4. The CDR3 runs to 13 residues. The DNA of the CDR3 is TGTGCCAGTAGTCTCGACAGGGGCCAGCCCCAGCATTTT. Amino acid sequence: CASSLDRGQPQHF.

V gene TRBV5-6 combines with J gene TRBJ1-2; D is ambiguous. V was pared by 4 bases and J by 8 bases, with 21 bases between. Germline assignment: CDR1 SGHDT and CDR2 YYEEEE. This CDR3 region has 15 residues. The CDR3 region is CASSLWWGEGGGYTF. Written as DNA, the CDR3 is TGTGCCAGCAGCCTCTGGTGGGGTGAAGGAGGAGGCTACACCTTC.

CDR3 region: CASTDFNTEAFF. The CDR3, as DNA: TGTGCCAGTACAGACTTCAACACTGAAGCTTTCTTT. The chain uses TRBV19 and TRBJ1-1; D gene unclear. Trimming pared 7 bases from V and 2 bases from J, leaving 8 bases between. The V gene's germline CDR1 is LNHDA and CDR2 SQIVND (reference sequence). The CDR3 extends over 12 amino acids.

This CDR3 is CASTNNRVHGYTF. The CDR3 DNA reads as TGTGCCAGCACTAACAACAGGGTTCATGGCTACACCTTC. The chain couples TRBV27 to TRBJ1-2; D is perhaps TRBD1 (6 bases). In germline, CDR1 is MNHEY, CDR2 SMNVEV (reference sequence). The CDR3 totals 13 residues. Trimming cost V 7 bases and J 6 bases, with 15 bases left between them.

The chain recombines TRBV5-1 with TRBJ1-5, with D possibly TRBD1 on 6 matching bases. V lost 5 bases and J lost 2, with 14 bases in between. The CDR3 sequence is 15 residues long. Germline V gene lookup returns CDR1 SGHRS and CDR2 YFSETQ. Here the CDR3 DNA reads TGCGCCAGCAGGGAGCGAGCAGGGGGCAATCAGCCCCAGCATTTT. This sequence encodes CASRERAGGNQPQHF.

The chain combines TRBV27 with TRBJ1-5; TRBD1 is a possible D gene (5 bases). Germline values: CDR1 MNHEY, CDR2 SMNVEV (reference sequence). Trimming took off 1 base at V and 6 bases at J, with 10 bases between the two ends. This CDR3 has 14 amino acids. This CDR3 reads CASSLWRGGQPQHF. DNA for the CDR3: TGTGCCAGCAGTTTATGGAGGGGTGGTCAGCCCCAGCATTTT.

The CDR3 bases are TGTGCCAGCAGTGCCCATAGACCTCCCGGACAGTCATTGTTGGTTGGTAGCAATCAGCCCCAGCATTTT. This gives the protein CASSAHRPPGQSLLVGSNQPQHF. The rearrangement links TRBV2 to TRBJ1-5, with D perhaps matching TRBD1 (6 bases). V gave up 4 bases and J gave up 0 bases, with 34 bases separating them. There are 23 residues in the CDR3. Germline-derived CDR1 and CDR2 are SNHLY and FYNNEI.

The rearrangement links TRBV6-5 to TRBJ1-1; possibly TRBD1 for D (5 bases). Trimming removed 4 bases at V and 2 bases at J, with 14 bases between. The CDR3 covers 15 residues. The germline V gene has CDR1 MNHEY and CDR2 SVGAGI. The CDR3 region is CASSSVPTVNTEAFF. DNA for the CDR3: TGTGCCAGCAGTTCTGTACCGACAGTTAACACTGAAGCTTTCTTT.

The chain links TRBV2 to TRBJ2-7; 11 bases line up with TRBD1. CDR1 is SNHLY and CDR2 is FYNNEI in the germline V gene. This CDR3 region has 14 residues. V lost 1 base, J lost 4 bases, and 0 bases stayed unmatched. The CDR3 reads CASSEGDRGYEQYF. CDR3 nucleotide sequence: TGTGCCAGCAGTGAAGGGGACAGGGGGTACGAGCAGTACTTC.

The V gene is TRBV7-9, the J gene TRBJ1-4, with TRBD1 matching over 10 bases. The V and J ends lost 5 bases and 8 bases, in that order; junction bases with no gene match: 11. CDR3 length: 16 residues. Germline V gene data show CDR1 as SEHNR and CDR2 as FQNEAQ (reference sequence). For the CDR3, the DNA is TGTGCCAGCAGCACCGGGACAGGGGCAGGTGGAGAAAAACTGTTTTTT. This codes for CASSTGTGAGGEKLFF.

V gene TRBV2 combines with J gene TRBJ2-5, with TRBD1 matching 8 bases. Per the germline V gene, CDR1 is SNHLY and CDR2 is FYNNEI. This CDR3 is built from 13 residues. Trimming at V came to 2 bases and at J to 5 bases, leaving 1 base not matched to a gene. Here the CDR3 reads CASSENRGETQYF. CDR3 nucleotide sequence: TGTGCCAGCAGTGAAAACAGGGGGGAGACCCAGTACTTC.

The chain links TRBV30 to TRBJ2-2; the D is unclear. Germline V gives CDR1 GTSNPN, CDR2 SVGIG (reference sequence). The CDR3 loop spans 14 amino acids. Trimming stripped 1 base from V and 2 bases from J, with 8 bases between. The CDR3, as DNA: TGTGCCTGGAGTGCTACACTAAACACCGGGGAGCTGTTTTTT. Translating gives CAWSATLNTGELFF.

J is TRBJ1-4 and V is TRBV5-6, with D unresolved. This CDR3 comprises 15 residues. V lost 0 bases and J lost 7, with 13 bases in between. Germline CDR1 reads SGHDT; CDR2 reads YYEEEE. CDR3 sequence reads: CASSLASGFTEKLFF. DNA for the CDR3: TGTGCCAGCAGCTTGGCGTCCGGGTTTACTGAAAAACTGTTTTTT.